Following are 7 T cell receptor beta chains from one sample sequenced in a study of CD8+ T cells in alopecia areata. After isolation, RNA underwent reverse transcription to generate cDNA as the sequencing template. Some clones are missing from TCRdb's copy, which holds only in-frame ones; the method was immunoSEQ multiplex PCR. In the table there are 90,000 to 150,000 clones, 53% of which are singletons. Treatment noted: oral pan-JAK inhibitor, 5-10 mg twice daily. This sample comprised CD4+ T cells sorted from blood, obtained at week 4, from a patient treated with tofacitinib. The receptors shown here come from a human donor with alopecia areata.

The V and J genes are TRBV7-9 and TRBJ2-2, with D hard to call. The V end was cut by 0 bases, the J end by 6 bases, with 5 bases between. The CDR3 is 13 amino acids. Germline-derived CDR1 and CDR2 are SEHNR and FQNEAQ (reference sequence). The CDR3 protein is CASSLAGSGELFF. The CDR3 DNA sequence: TGTGCCAGCAGCTTAGCGGGGTCCGGGGAGCTGTTTTTT.

A note on this clone: The junction departs from the called germline gene at one end, perhaps through a read error. The chain uses TRBV20-1 and TRBJ1-2, with TRBD1 as a possible D gene (6 bases). Germline loops: CDR1 DFQATT, CDR2 SNEGSKA (reference sequence). The CDR3 spans 8 residues. CDR3 loop: CSDQGHSF. The CDR3 DNA is TGCAGTGACCAGGGACATTCCTTC.

The chain combines TRBV6-5 with TRBJ2-1, with 7 bases that match TRBD1. Germline V gives CDR1 MNHEY, CDR2 SVGAGI. The CDR3 runs 14 residues. The V segment lost 4 bases and the J segment 8 bases; nucleotides outside the gene matches: 8. CDR3 sequence: CASSFVQGKYEQFF. CDR3 in DNA: TGTGCCAGCAGTTTTGTACAGGGGAAGTATGAGCAGTTCTTC.

The chain uses TRBV7-2 and TRBJ2-2; the match to TRBD2 covers 9 bases. Per germline, CDR1 SGHTA and CDR2 FQGNSA. Trimming took 7 bases from V and 1 from J; bases not matched to a gene: 4. The CDR3 has 15 residues. The CDR3 DNA reads TGTGCCAGCACCCAACTAGCGGGGAACACCGGGGAGCTGTTTTTT. This gives the protein CASTQLAGNTGELFF.

The genes are TRBV29-1 and TRBJ2-3; D call uncertain. With 3 bases removed from V and 1 base from J, the gap between germline ends came to 11 bases. Per the germline V gene, CDR1 is SQVTM and CDR2 is ANQGSEA. This CDR3 has 14 residues. Here the CDR3 reads CSVDRAAGTDTQYF. The CDR3 bases are TGCAGCGTTGATAGGGCGGCCGGCACAGATACGCAGTATTTT.

V is TRBV7-9 and J is TRBJ2-7; possibly TRBD1 or TRBD2 for D (7 bases each). V was pared by 0 bases and J by 5 bases, with 17 bases between. The CDR3 consists of 16 residues. The germline V gene encodes CDR1 SEHNR and CDR2 FQNEAQ (reference sequence). The CDR3, as DNA: TGTGCCAGCAGCTTAGCTCTTGCCAGGGGGGGCCACGAGCAGTACTTC. Its translation: CASSLALARGGHEQYF. The full variable domain, in which reference TRBV7-9 and TRBJ2-7 provide the parts outside the CDR3, is DTGVSQNPRHKITKRGQNVTFRCDPISEHNRLYWYRQTLGQGPEFLTYFQNEAQLEKSRLLSDRFSAERPKGSFSTLEIQRTEQGDSAMYLCASSLALARGGHEQYFGPGTRLTVT.

The V and J genes are TRBV29-1 and TRBJ1-1; D not resolved. The V and J ends lost 3 bases and 0 bases respectively, with 5 bases between them. The germline gives CDR1 SQVTM, CDR2 ANQGSEA. CDR3 size: 12 residues. CDR3 protein: CSVDPVNTEAFF. The CDR3 DNA follows: TGCAGCGTTGACCCAGTGAACACTGAAGCTTTCTTT.